This T cell receptor beta chain was captured in a study of cytomegalovirus exposure and HLA in healthy donors. The PCR was carried out with 60 Vbeta primers and 13 Jbeta primers. Using immunoSEQ multiplex PCR, the repertoire was profiled, and TCRdb retains in-frame clones only, with some absent. Its listing shows about 160,000 clones. Remarks on this clone: Its antigen is unidentified.

The CDR3 consists of 15 residues. V was pared by 6 bases and J by 2 bases, with 7 bases of the junction left unmatched. Per the germline V gene, CDR1 is KGHSH and CDR2 is LQKENI. Study findings and constraints: Later analysis suggested most CMV-associated TCR beta chains were HLA-restricted.

The TCR was taken from a man younger than 45 in good health and CMV-seronegative. Source material: PBMCs. The genes are TRBV18 and TRBJ2-5; 9 bases match TRBD1. The CDR3 coding sequence is TGTGCCAGCTCTCTTGGGACAGGGTTTCAAGAGACCCAGTACTTC. Its protein is CASSLGTGFQETQYF.